This passage covers 27 T cell receptor beta chains from one sample sequenced in a study of CD8 T cells in Susac syndrome. It was with random hexamers that about 0.45 to 1 ug RNA was reverse transcribed. TCRdb fed the immunoSEQ multiplex PCR reads into MiXCR, producing one record per CDR3 protein. The sample has about 180,000 distinct CDR3 sequences, 95% to 97% seen once. The material sequenced was CD4+ T cells from PBMCs. These receptors all come from a human donor with Susac syndrome.

The chain recombines TRBV7-9 with TRBJ2-7; D gene uncertain. CDR3 size: 12 residues. V gave up 2 bases and J gave up 7 bases, with 9 bases separating them. The germline V gene encodes CDR1 SEHNR and CDR2 FQNEAQ (reference sequence). In DNA form, the CDR3 reads TGTGCCAGCAGCTTAAGTGTGACAGAGCAGTACTTC. It encodes CASSLSVTEQYF.

The V and J genes are TRBV30 and TRBJ2-1; D possibly uses TRBD1 or TRBD2 (6 bases each). The germline CDR1 and CDR2 sequences are GTSNPN and SVGIG (reference sequence). Trimming took off 1 base at V and 12 bases at J, with 10 bases between the two ends. This CDR3 is 11 amino acids long. The CDR3 bases are TGTGCCTGGAGTGCAGAGGGGGGGCAGTTCTTC. This encodes CAWSAEGGQFF.

The chain links TRBV12-3 or TRBV12-4 to TRBJ2-5; D remains ambiguous. This CDR3 has 15 amino acids. V was clipped by 2 bases and J by 3 bases, with 13 bases between them. CDR3 residues: CASSLWANREETQYF. Written as DNA, the CDR3 is TGTGCCAGCAGTTTATGGGCTAATCGCGAAGAGACCCAGTACTTC.

V and J are TRBV30 and TRBJ1-1; no definite D call. The ends were cut back, 0 bases at V and 1 base at J, with 12 bases in the middle. The CDR3 length is 15 residues. Germline V gives CDR1 GTSNPN, CDR2 SVGIG (reference sequence). The CDR3 sequence: CAWSVRGRKNTEAFF. The CDR3 coding sequence is TGTGCCTGGAGTGTCAGAGGCAGGAAGAACACTGAAGCTTTCTTT.

The rearrangement joins TRBV7-9 to TRBJ1-6; the D is unclear. This CDR3 is built from 14 residues. Germline CDR1 is SEHNR and CDR2 is FQNEAQ (reference sequence). Trimming took off 2 bases at V and 8 bases at J, with 10 bases between the two ends. The DNA for the CDR3 is TGTGCCAGCAGCTTACTAAACGGGGATTCACCCCTCCACTTT. Protein product: CASSLLNGDSPLHF.

The CDR3 here is CGGGQSLETQYF. CDR3 bases: TGCGGCGGGGGACAGTCGTTAGAGACCCAGTACTTC. V and J are TRBV29-1 and TRBJ2-5; D is perhaps TRBD1 or TRBD2 (7 bases each). Germline values: CDR1 SQVTM, CDR2 ANQGSEA. CDR3 size: 12 residues. Full variable domain (outside the CDR3, taken from reference TRBV29-1 and TRBJ2-5): SAVISQKPSRDICQRGTSLTIQCQVDSQVTMMFWYRQQPGQSLTLIATANQGSEATYESGFVIDKFPISRPNLTFSTLTVSNMSPEDSSIYLCGGGQSLETQYFGPGTRLLVL.

This chain joins TRBV5-4 and TRBJ2-2; 10 bases map to TRBD2. CDR3 length: 14 amino acids. Germline V gene lookup returns CDR1 SGHNT and CDR2 YYREEE (reference sequence). Germline trimming cut 4 bases from V and 5 bases from J; bases unmatched to any gene: 2. CDR3 in amino acids: CASSPSGRTGELFF. The CDR3 nucleotides read TGTGCCAGCAGCCCTAGCGGGAGAACCGGGGAGCTGTTTTTT.

The J gene is TRBJ1-2, the V gene TRBV6-2 or TRBV6-3, with a weak D call TRBD1 (5 bases). Germline-derived CDR1 and CDR2 are MNHEY and SVGEGT. This CDR3 comprises 13 residues. V lost 5 bases to trimming and J lost 8 bases, with 15 bases between them. CDR3 sequence reads: CASSVGASRGYTF. The CDR3 region has the DNA TGTGCCAGCAGTGTCGGGGCATCGCGGGGCTACACCTTC.

This clonotype has a single count. The CDR3 DNA reads as TGTGCCAGCAGGAGGGACAGGGCAACCTACTACAATGAGCAGTTCTTC. Translated: CASRRDRATYYNEQFF. V usage is TRBV6-2 or TRBV6-3 and J usage is TRBJ2-1, with TRBD1 identical over 9 bases. Germline CDR1 and CDR2: MNHEY and SVGEGT. The CDR3 extends over 16 amino acids. Losses at the gene ends were 6 bases for V and 3 bases for J; bases not matched to a gene: 9.

The rearrangement links TRBV27 to TRBJ1-5; D is uncertain. CDR3 size: 14 residues. V shed 7 bases and J shed 4 bases, with 14 bases lying between them. Germline CDR1 MNHEY, CDR2 SMNVEV (reference sequence). The CDR3 protein is CASTGRRENQPQHF. The CDR3 coding sequence is TGTGCCAGCACCGGAAGGAGGGAGAATCAGCCCCAGCATTTT.

This clonotype is a singleton in its sample. The V gene is TRBV15, the J gene TRBJ2-7; D perhaps matches TRBD2 (5 bases). The V end was cut by 0 bases, the J end by 4 bases, with 13 bases between. The CDR3 spans 15 residues. Germline V gives CDR1 LNHNV, CDR2 YYDKDF (reference sequence). Written as DNA, the CDR3 is TGTGCCACCAGCAGAGATCTGGCTAGCTCGTACGAGCAGTACGTC. This sequence encodes CATSRDLASSYEQYV.

V gene TRBV28 combines with J gene TRBJ1-5; D is unclear. The V end was cut by 0 bases, the J end by 9 bases, with 6 bases between. The germline V gene has CDR1 MDHEN and CDR2 SYDVKM. The CDR3 loop spans 12 amino acids. The CDR3 reads CASSLWEGPQHF. In DNA form, the CDR3 reads TGTGCCAGCAGTTTATGGGAAGGGCCCCAGCATTTT.

The V call is TRBV13, the J call TRBJ2-5; 9 bases are a match to TRBD1. This CDR3 is built from 15 residues. Germline lookup yields CDR1 PRHDT and CDR2 FYEKMQ (reference sequence). The junction had 9 bases not matched to a gene; V was cut back by 5 bases and J by 5 bases. CDR3 loop: CASSPQNRGRETQYF. CDR3 sequence (DNA): TGTGCCAGCAGCCCGCAGAACAGGGGGCGGGAGACCCAGTACTTC.

The J gene is TRBJ2-5, the V gene TRBV28; TRBD2 aligns across 7 bases. Unmatched junction bases numbered 18, after V lost 7 bases and J lost 7 bases. The V gene's germline CDR1 is MDHEN and CDR2 SYDVKM. The CDR3 is made up of 16 amino acids. The DNA of the CDR3 is TGTGCCAGCATGCCCACCTGGGAGGGGCCCCGCGGGACCCAGTACTTC. Translating it yields CASMPTWEGPRGTQYF.

V gene TRBV7-3 combines with J gene TRBJ2-2, with unresolved D. Germline CDR1 is SGHTA and CDR2 is FQGTGA. With 1 base removed from V and 8 bases from J, the gap between germline ends came to 11 bases. This CDR3 spans 14 amino acids. CDR3 region: CASSLIGIEGELFF. DNA for the CDR3: TGTGCCAGCAGCTTAATTGGCATAGAGGGGGAGCTGTTTTTT.

The J gene is TRBJ2-1, the V gene TRBV7-6; D is possibly TRBD1 or TRBD2 (5 bases each). The CDR3 contains 15 residues. From germline, CDR1 is SGHVS and CDR2 FNYEAQ. Trimming removed 2 bases at V and 9 bases at J, with 17 bases between. CDR3 region: CASSLSGRVSSEQFF. The DNA for the CDR3 is TGTGCCAGCAGCTTAAGCGGCAGGGTTTCTAGTGAGCAGTTCTTC. Complete variable domain (other parts from reference TRBV7-6 and TRBJ2-1): GAGVSQSPRYKVTKRGQDVALRCDPISGHVSLYWYRQALGQGPEFLTYFNYEAQQDKSGLPNDRFSAERPEGSISTLTIQRTEQRDSAMYRCASSLSGRVSSEQFFGPGTRLTVL.

This chain uses TRBV25-1 with TRBJ2-3, with D perhaps matching TRBD2 (5 bases). V lost 1 base, J lost 5 bases, and 10 bases lay in between. The CDR3 sequence is 14 residues long. Germline loops: CDR1 MGHDK, CDR2 SYGVNS. This chain's CDR3 is CASSEWETRDTQYF. In DNA, the CDR3 is TGTGCCAGCAGTGAATGGGAGACCCGAGATACGCAGTATTTT.

The V call is TRBV15, the J call TRBJ1-6; D gene unclear. The germline CDR1 and CDR2 sequences are LNHNV and YYDKDF (reference sequence). This CDR3 is 13 amino acids long. Trimming stripped 1 base from V and 8 bases from J, with 6 bases between. The chain's CDR3 is CATSRASDSPLHF. The CDR3 coding sequence is TGTGCCACCAGCAGAGCCAGTGATTCACCCCTCCACTTT.

This clonotype has only one observation. CDR3 loop: CSARGGRATNRETQYF. The CDR3 coding sequence is TGCAGTGCTAGAGGGGGCAGGGCTACCAATCGAGAGACCCAGTACTTC. This chain links TRBV20-1 with TRBJ2-5; TRBD1 might be the D (5 bases). This CDR3 is 16 amino acids long. V lost 1 base, J lost 4 bases, and 19 bases lay in between. Germline V gene data show CDR1 as DFQATT and CDR2 as SNEGSKA (reference sequence).

This sequence joins TRBV20-1 and TRBJ2-3; 11 nucleotides align to TRBD2. The CDR3 covers 13 residues. Germline CDR1 DFQATT, CDR2 SNEGSKA (reference sequence). This chain's CDR3 is CRVSGGAVGTQYF. The DNA of the CDR3 is TGCAGAGTTAGCGGGGGGGCAGTGGGTACGCAGTATTTT.

The chain links TRBV5-1 to TRBJ1-5, with a possible D match to TRBD1 (5 bases). CDR1 and CDR2 (germline): SGHRS, YFSETQ. V shed 4 bases and J shed 9 bases, with 17 bases lying between them. CDR3 size: 14 residues. In nucleotides, the CDR3 is TGCGCCAGCAGCGTAAGGGACCCTCAGGGGCCCCAGCATTTT. Amino acid sequence: CASSVRDPQGPQHF.

V usage is TRBV15 and J usage is TRBJ1-2; D is possibly TRBD1 (5 bases). The V gene's germline CDR1 is LNHNV and CDR2 YYDKDF (reference sequence). This CDR3 comprises 15 residues. Trimming took off 3 bases at V and 6 bases at J, with 17 bases between the two ends. CDR3 coding DNA: TGTGCCACCAGCAGCGGAGGCACAGGCCGACATGGCTACACCTTC. As protein: CATSSGGTGRHGYTF.

V usage is TRBV4-3 and J usage is TRBJ1-6; the D gene is possibly TRBD1 (5 bases). Germline lookup yields CDR1 LGHNA and CDR2 YSLEER. V was trimmed by 0 bases and J by 9 bases, leaving 9 bases between them. The CDR3 totals 14 residues. The CDR3 protein is CASSQDEGVSPLHF. CDR3 nucleotides: TGCGCCAGCAGCCAAGACGAAGGGGTTTCACCCCTCCACTTT.

The chain couples TRBV6-5 to TRBJ2-5; the match to TRBD2 covers 8 bases. CDR1 and CDR2 (germline): MNHEY, SVGAGI. V was pared by 2 bases and J by 2 bases, with 1 base of the junction left unmatched. This CDR3 contains 14 residues. Here the CDR3 DNA reads TGTGCCAGCAGTTACACGGGAGGGCAAGAGACCCAGTACTTC. It codes for CASSYTGGQETQYF.

This chain joins TRBV3-1 and TRBJ1-2, with D unresolved. The germline V gene encodes CDR1 LGHDT and CDR2 YNNKEL (reference sequence). The CDR3 is made up of 14 amino acids. The V end lost 5 bases, the J end lost 8 bases, and 18 bases lay between the germline ends. CDR3 loop: CASSSRVWLGGYTF. CDR3 DNA sequence: TGTGCCAGCAGCTCCCGCGTATGGCTGGGGGGCTACACCTTC.

The chain links TRBV18 to TRBJ1-2; the match to TRBD1 covers 7 bases. The V segment lost 3 bases and the J segment 1 base; nucleotides outside the gene matches: 2. There are 14 residues in the CDR3. Germline CDR1 is KGHSH and CDR2 is LQKENI. The CDR3 region has the DNA TGTGCCAGCTCACCCTGGGACAGTAACTATGGCTACACCTTC. Its protein is CASSPWDSNYGYTF.

The V and J genes are TRBV6-1 and TRBJ2-1; 9 bases align to TRBD2. With V trimmed by 8 bases and J by 3 bases, 11 bases remained unmatched. CDR1 is MNHNS, CDR2 SASEGT, per germline. This CDR3 has 16 amino acids. The CDR3 spells CASQDYSGRLYNEQFF. Here the CDR3 DNA reads TGTGCCAGCCAAGACTACAGCGGGAGGCTCTACAATGAGCAGTTCTTC.